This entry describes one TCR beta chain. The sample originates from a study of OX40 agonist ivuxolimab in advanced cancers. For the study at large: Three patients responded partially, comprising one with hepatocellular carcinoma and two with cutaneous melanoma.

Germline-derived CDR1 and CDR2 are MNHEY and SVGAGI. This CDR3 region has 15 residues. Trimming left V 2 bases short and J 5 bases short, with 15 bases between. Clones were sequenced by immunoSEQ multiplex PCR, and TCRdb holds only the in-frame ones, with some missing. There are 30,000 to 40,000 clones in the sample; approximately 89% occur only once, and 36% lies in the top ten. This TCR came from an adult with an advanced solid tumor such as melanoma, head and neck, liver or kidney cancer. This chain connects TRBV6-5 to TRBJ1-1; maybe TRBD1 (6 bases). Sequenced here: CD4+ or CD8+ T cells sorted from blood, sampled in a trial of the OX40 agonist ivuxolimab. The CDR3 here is CASSYNTGIRTEAFF. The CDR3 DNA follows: TGTGCCAGCAGTTACAATACAGGGATCCGGACTGAAGCTTTCTTT.